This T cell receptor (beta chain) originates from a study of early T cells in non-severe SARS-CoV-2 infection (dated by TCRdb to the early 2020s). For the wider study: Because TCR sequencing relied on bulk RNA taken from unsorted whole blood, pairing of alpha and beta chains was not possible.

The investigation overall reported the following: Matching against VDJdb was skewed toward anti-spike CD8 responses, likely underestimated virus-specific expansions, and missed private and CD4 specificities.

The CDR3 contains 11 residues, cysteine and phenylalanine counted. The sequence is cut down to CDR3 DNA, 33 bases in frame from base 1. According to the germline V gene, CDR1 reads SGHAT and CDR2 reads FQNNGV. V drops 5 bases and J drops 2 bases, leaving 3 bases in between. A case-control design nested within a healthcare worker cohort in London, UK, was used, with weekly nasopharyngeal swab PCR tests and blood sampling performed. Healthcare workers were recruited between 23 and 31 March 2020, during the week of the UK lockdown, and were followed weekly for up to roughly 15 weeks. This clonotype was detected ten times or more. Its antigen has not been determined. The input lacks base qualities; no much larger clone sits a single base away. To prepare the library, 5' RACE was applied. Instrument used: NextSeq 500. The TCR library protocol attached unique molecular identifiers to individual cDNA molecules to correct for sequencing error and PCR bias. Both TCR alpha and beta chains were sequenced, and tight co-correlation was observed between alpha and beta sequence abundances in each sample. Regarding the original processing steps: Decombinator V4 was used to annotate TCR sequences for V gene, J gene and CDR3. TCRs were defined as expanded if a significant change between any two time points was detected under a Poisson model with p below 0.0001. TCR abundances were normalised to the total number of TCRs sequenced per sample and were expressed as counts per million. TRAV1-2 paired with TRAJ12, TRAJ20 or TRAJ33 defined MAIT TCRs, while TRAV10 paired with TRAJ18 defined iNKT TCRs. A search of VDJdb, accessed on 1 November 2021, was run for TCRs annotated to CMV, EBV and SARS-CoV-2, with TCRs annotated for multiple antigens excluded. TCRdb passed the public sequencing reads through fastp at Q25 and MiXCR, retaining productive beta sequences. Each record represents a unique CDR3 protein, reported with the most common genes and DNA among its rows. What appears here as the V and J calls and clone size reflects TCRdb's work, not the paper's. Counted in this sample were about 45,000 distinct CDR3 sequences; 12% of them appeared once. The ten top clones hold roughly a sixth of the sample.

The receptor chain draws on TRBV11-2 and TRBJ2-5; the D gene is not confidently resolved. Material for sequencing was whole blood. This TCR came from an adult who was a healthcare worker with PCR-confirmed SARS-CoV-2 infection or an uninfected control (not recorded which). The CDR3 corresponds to CASSRQETQYF. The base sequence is TGTGCCAGCAGCCGACAAGAGACCCAGTACTTC. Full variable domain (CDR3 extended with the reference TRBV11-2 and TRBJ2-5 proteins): EAGVAQSPRYKIIEKRQSVAFWCNPISGHATLYWYQQILGQGPKLLIQFQNNGVVDDSQLPKDRFSAERLKGVDSTLKIQPAKLEDSAVYLCASSRQETQYFGPGTRLLVL.